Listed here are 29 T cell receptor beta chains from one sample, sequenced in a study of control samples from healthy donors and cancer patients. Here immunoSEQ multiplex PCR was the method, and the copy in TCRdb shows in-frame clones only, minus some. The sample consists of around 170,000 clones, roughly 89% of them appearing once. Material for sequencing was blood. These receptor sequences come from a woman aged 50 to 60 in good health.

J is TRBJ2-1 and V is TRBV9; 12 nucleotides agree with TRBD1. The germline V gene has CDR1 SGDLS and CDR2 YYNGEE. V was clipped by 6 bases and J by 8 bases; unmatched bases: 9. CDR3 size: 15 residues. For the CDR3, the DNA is TGTGCCAGCAACCTTGGGGACAGGGGGCGAGATGAGCAGTTCTTC. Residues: CASNLGDRGRDEQFF.

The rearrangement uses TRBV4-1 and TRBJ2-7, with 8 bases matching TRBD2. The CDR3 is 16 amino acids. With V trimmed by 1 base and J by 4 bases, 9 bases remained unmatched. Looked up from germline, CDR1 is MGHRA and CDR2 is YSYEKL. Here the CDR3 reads CASSQGGAGGGYEQYF. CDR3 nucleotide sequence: TGCGCCAGCAGCCAAGGGGGCGCGGGGGGCGGTTACGAGCAGTACTTC.

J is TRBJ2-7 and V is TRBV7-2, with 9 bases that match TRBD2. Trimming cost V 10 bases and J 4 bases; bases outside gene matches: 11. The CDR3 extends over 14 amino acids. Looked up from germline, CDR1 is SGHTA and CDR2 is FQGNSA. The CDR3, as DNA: TGTGCCACCGGACGTCTAGCGGGATCATACGAGCAGTACTTC. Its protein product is CATGRLAGSYEQYF.

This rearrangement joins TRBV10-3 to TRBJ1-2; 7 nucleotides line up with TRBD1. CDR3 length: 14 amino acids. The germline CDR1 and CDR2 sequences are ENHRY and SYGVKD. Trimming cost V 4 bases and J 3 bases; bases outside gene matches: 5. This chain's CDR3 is CAISVSGQDYGYTF. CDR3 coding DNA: TGTGCCATCAGTGTTAGTGGACAGGACTATGGCTACACCTTC.

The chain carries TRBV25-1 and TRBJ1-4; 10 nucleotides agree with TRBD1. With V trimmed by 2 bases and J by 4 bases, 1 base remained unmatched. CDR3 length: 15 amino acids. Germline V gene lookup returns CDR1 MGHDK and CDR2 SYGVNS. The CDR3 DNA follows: TGTGCCAGCAGTGAAAGGGACAGGGGTAATGAAAAACTGTTTTTT. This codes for CASSERDRGNEKLFF.

The CDR3 sequence is CASGTQGGVEKLFF. The CDR3 bases are TGTGCCAGCGGGACCCAGGGGGGCGTCGAAAAACTGTTTTTT. The chain recombines TRBV28 with TRBJ1-4; TRBD1 agrees at 7 bases. Germline CDR1 reads MDHEN; CDR2 reads SYDVKM. The CDR3 runs to 14 residues. V lost 8 bases to trimming and J lost 8 bases; unmatched junction nucleotides: 11.

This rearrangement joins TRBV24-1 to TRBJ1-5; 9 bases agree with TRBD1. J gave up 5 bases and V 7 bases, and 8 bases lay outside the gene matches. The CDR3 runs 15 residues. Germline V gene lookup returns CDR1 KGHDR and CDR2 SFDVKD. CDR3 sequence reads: CATSPRGQGDQPQHF. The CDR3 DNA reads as TGTGCCACCAGCCCTCGGGGACAGGGCGATCAGCCCCAGCATTTT.

The CDR3 spells CASSGLTSGGEELFF. CDR3 nucleotide sequence: TGTGCCAGCAGCGGGCTGACTAGCGGGGGTGAGGAGCTGTTTTTT. The chain is built from TRBV7-9 and TRBJ2-2; 12 bases map to TRBD2. The CDR3 consists of 15 residues. Trimming cost V 5 bases and J 10 bases; bases outside gene matches: 8. Germline values: CDR1 SEHNR, CDR2 FQNEAQ (reference sequence).

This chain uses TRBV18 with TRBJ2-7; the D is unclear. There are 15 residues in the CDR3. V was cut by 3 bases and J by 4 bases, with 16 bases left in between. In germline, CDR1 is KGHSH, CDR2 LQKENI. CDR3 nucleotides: TGTGCCAGCTCACCGACGTCTTTGATTGGTTACGAGCAGTACTTC. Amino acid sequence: CASSPTSLIGYEQYF.

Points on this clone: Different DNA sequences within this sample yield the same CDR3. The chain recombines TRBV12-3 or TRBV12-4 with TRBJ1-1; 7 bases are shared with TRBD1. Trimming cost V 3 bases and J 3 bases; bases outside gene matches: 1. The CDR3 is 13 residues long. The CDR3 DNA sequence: TGTGCCAGCAGTTTGGACAGGTACACTGAAGCTTTCTTT. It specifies CASSLDRYTEAFF.

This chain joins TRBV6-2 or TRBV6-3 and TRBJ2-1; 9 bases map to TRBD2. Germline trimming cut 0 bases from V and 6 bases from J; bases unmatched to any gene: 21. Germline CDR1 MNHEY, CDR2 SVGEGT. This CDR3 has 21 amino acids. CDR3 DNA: TGTGCCAGCAGTTACTCCATGCTGGGGGCAACTAGCGGGCAGACAATCAATGAGCAGTTCTTC. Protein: CASSYSMLGATSGQTINEQFF.

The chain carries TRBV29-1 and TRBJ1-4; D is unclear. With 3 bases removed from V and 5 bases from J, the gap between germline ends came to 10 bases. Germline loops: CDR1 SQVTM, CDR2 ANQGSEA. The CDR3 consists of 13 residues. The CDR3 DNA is TGCAGCGTTGACGGGTGGGGAAATGAAAAACTGTTTTTT. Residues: CSVDGWGNEKLFF.

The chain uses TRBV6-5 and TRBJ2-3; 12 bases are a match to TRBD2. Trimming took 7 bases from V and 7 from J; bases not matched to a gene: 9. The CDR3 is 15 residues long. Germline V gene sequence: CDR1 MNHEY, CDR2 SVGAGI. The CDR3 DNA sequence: TGTGCCAGCATCCATCTAGCGGGGGGGCTGAATACGCAGTATTTT. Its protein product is CASIHLAGGLNTQYF.

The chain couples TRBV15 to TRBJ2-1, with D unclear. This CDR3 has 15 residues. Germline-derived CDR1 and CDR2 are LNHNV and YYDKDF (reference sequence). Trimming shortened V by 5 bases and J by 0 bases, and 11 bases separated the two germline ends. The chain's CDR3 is CATSGVWSSYNEQFF. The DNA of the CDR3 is TGTGCCACCAGCGGTGTTTGGAGCTCCTACAATGAGCAGTTCTTC.

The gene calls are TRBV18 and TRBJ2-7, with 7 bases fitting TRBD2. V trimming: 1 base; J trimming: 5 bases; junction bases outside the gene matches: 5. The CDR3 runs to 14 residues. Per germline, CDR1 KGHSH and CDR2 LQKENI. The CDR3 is CASSPRNSGNEQYF. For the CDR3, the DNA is TGTGCCAGCTCACCACGGAACAGCGGGAACGAGCAGTACTTC.

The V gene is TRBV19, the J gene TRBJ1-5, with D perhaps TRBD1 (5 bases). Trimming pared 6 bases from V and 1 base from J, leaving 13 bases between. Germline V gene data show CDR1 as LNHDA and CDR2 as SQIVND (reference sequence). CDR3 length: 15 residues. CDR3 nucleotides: TGTGCCAGTAGGTGGGACCAGGGAAGCAATCAGCCCCAGCATTTT. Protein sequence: CASRWDQGSNQPQHF.

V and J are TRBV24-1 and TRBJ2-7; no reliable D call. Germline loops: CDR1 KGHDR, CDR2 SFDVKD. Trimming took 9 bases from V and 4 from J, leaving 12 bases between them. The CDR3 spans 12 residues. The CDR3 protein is CATGTLQYEQYF. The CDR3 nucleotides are TGTGCCACCGGAACTCTCCAGTACGAGCAGTACTTC.

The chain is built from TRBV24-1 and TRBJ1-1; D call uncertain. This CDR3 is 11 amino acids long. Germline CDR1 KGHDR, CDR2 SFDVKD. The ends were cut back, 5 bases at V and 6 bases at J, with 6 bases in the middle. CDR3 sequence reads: CATSGESEAFF. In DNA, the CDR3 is TGTGCCACCAGTGGGGAATCTGAAGCTTTCTTT.

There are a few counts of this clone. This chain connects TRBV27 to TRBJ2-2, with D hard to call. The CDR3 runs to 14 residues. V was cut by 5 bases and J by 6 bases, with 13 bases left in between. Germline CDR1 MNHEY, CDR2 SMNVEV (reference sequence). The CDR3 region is CASSPQLLAGELFF. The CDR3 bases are TGTGCCAGCAGTCCCCAATTGTTAGCCGGGGAGCTGTTTTTT.

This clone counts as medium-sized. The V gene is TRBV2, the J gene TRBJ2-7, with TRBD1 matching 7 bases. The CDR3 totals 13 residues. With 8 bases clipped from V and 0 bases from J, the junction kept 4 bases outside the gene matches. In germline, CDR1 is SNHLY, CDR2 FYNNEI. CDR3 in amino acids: CASWDSNSYEQYF. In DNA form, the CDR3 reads TGTGCCAGCTGGGACAGCAACTCCTACGAGCAGTACTTC.

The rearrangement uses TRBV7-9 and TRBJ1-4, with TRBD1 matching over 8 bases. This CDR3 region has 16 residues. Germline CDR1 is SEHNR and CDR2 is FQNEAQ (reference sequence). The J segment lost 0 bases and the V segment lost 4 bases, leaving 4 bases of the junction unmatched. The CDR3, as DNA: TGTGCCAGCAGCTCAGGACAGGGAGCAACTAATGAAAAACTGTTTTTT. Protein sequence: CASSSGQGATNEKLFF.

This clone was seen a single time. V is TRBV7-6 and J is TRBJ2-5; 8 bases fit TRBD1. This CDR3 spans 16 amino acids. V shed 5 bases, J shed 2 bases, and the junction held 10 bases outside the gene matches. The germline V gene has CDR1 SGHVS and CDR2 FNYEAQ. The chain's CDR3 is CASSPRVYRGQETQYF. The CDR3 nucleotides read TGTGCCAGCAGCCCTAGGGTCTACAGGGGGCAAGAGACCCAGTACTTC.

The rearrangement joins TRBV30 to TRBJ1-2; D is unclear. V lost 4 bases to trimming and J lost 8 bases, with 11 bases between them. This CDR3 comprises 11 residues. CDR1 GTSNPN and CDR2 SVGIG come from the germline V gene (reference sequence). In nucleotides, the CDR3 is TGTGCCTGGAATGGGCTAATCGGCTACACCTTC. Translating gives CAWNGLIGYTF.

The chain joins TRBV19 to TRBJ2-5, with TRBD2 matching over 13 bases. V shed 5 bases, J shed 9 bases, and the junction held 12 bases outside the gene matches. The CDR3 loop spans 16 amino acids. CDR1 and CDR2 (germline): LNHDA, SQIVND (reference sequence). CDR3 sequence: CASSSSSGTSGMPQYF. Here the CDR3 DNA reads TGTGCCAGTAGTTCAAGTTCCGGGACTAGCGGGATGCCCCAGTACTTC.

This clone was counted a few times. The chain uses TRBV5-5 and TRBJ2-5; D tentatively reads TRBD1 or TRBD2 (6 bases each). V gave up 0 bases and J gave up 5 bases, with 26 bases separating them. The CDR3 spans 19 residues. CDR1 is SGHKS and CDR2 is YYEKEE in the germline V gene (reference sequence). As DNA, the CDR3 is TGTGCCAGCAGCTTGGCCGGGGGCAGGTCGGAATCAAGGCTCGAGACCCAGTACTTC. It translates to CASSLAGGRSESRLETQYF. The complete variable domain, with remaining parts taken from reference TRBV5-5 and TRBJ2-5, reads DAGVTQSPTHLIKTRGQQVTLRCSPISGHKSVSWYQQVLGQGPQFIFQYYEKEERGRGNFPDRFSARQFPNYSSELNVNALLLGDSALYLCASSLAGGRSESRLETQYFGPGTRLLVL.

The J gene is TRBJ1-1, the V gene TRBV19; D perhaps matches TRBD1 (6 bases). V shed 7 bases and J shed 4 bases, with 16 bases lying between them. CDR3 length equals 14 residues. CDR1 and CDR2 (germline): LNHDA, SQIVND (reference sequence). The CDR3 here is CASTLGQMGTEAFF. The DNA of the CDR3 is TGTGCCAGTACCCTAGGACAGATGGGCACTGAAGCTTTCTTT.

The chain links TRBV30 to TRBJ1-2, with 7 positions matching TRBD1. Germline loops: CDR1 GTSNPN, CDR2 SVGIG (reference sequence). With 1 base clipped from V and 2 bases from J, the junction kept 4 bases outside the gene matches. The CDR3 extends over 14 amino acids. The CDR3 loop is CAWSAPGQNYGYTF. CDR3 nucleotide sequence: TGTGCCTGGAGTGCCCCGGGACAGAACTATGGCTACACCTTC.

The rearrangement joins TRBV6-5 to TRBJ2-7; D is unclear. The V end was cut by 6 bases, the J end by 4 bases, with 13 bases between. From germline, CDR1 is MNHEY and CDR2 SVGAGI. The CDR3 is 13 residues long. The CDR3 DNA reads TGTGCCAGCAGACTGTCGGCGCTATACGAGCAGTACTTC. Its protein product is CASRLSALYEQYF.

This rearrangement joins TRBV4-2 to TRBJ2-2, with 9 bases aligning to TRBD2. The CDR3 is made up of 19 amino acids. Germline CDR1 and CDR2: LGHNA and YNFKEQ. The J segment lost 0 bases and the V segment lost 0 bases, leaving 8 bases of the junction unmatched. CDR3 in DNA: TGTGCCAGCAGCCAAGAATCGGGACTAGCCGATCCGAACACCGGGGAGCTGTTTTTT. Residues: CASSQESGLADPNTGELFF.